This TCR beta chain was recovered during a study of PD-1 blockade in classical Hodgkin lymphoma. Study in general: Once every 2 weeks, patients received intravenous nivolumab at 3 mg/kg.

This clone was seen a handful of times. Looked up from germline, CDR1 is LNHNV and CDR2 is YYDKDF (reference sequence). The CDR3 has 14 amino acids. V lost 0 bases, J lost 2 bases, and 5 bases lay in between. Relapses following autologous stem cell transplantation were seen in all patients, with brentuximab vedotin exposure varying. Profiling relied on immunoSEQ multiplex PCR, and the TCRdb table lists in-frame clones only, not all of them. The data hold over 50,000 clones, with over 70% observed a single time. The source of this sequence is a human donor with classical Hodgkin lymphoma. The specimen was peripheral blood mononuclear cells (PBMCs), collected at baseline. The chain joins TRBV15 to TRBJ1-5, with D uncertain. This CDR3 is CATSRDRGNQPQHF. Written as DNA, the CDR3 is TGTGCCACCAGCAGAGATCGGGGCAATCAGCCCCAGCATTTT.